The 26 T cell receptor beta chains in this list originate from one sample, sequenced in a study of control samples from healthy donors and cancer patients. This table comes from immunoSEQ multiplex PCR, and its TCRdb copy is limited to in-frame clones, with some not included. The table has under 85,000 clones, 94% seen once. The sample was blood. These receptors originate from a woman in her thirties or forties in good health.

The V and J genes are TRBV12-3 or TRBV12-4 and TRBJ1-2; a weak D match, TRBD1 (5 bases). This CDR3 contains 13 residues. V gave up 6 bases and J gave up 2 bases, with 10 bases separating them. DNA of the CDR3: TGTGCCAGCAGGGGGACGGAGAACTATGGCTACACCTTC. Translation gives CASRGTENYGYTF.

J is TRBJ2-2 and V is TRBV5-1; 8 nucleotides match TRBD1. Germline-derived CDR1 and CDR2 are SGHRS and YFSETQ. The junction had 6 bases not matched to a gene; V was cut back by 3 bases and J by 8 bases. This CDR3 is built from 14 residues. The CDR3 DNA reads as TGCGCCAGCAGCTCTGGACAGGGAGCTGGGGAGCTGTTTTTT. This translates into CASSSGQGAGELFF.

CDR3 sequence reads: CASSQQGGAGEKLFF. The CDR3 DNA reads as TGTGCCAGCAGCCAACAAGGGGGCGCGGGAGAAAAACTGTTTTTT. This chain connects TRBV11-3 to TRBJ1-4, with 7 bases matching TRBD1. Trimming cost V 5 bases and J 8 bases; bases outside gene matches: 11. Germline lookup yields CDR1 SGHNT and CDR2 YENEEA. The CDR3 is 15 residues long.

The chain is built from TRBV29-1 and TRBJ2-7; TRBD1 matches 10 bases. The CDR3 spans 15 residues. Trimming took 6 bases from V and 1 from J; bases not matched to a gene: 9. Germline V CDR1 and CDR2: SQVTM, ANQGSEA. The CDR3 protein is CSVRDRGLSSYEQYF. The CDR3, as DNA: TGCAGCGTCCGGGACAGGGGACTGTCGTCCTACGAGCAGTACTTC.

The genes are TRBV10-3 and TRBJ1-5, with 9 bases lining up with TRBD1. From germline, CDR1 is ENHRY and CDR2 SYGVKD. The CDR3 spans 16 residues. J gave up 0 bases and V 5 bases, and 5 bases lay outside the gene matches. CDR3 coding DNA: TGTGCCATCAGTAACACAGGGGGCGTTAGCAATCAGCCCCAGCATTTT. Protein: CAISNTGGVSNQPQHF.

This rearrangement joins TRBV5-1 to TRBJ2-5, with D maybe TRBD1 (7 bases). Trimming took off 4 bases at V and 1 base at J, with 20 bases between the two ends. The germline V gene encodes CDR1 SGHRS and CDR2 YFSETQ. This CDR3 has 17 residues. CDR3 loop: CASSTAPRQGGQETQYF. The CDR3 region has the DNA TGCGCCAGCAGCACCGCACCTCGACAGGGAGGCCAAGAGACCCAGTACTTC.

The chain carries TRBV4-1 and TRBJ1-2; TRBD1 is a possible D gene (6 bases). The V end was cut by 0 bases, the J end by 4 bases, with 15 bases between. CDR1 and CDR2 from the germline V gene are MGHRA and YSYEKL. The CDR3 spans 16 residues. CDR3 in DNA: TGCGCCAGCAGCCAAGAATGGCAGGGAGGGGGCTATGGCTACACCTTC. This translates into CASSQEWQGGGYGYTF.

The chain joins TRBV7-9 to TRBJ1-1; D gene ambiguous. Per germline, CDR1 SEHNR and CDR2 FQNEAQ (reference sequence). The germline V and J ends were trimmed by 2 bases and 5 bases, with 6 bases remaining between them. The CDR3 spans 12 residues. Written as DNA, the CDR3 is TGTGCCAGCAGCTTACGGGTTACTGAAGCTTTCTTT. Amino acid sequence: CASSLRVTEAFF.

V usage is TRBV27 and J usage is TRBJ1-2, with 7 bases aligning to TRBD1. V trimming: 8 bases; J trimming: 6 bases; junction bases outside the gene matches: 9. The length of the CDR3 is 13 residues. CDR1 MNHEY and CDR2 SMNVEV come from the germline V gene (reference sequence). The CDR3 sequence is CASGLGRGHGYTF. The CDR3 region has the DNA TGTGCCAGCGGGCTAGGGAGGGGGCATGGCTACACCTTC.

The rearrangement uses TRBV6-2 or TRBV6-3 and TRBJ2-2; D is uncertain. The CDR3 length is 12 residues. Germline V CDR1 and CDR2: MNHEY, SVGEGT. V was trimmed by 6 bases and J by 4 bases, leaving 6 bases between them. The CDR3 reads CASSQTTGELFF. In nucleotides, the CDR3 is TGTGCCAGCAGCCAGACCACCGGGGAGCTGTTTTTT.

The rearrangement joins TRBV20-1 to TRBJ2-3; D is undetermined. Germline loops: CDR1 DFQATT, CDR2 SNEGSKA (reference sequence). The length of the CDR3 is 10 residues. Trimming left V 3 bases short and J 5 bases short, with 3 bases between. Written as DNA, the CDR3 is TGCAGTGCTAGTGTAGATACGCAGTATTTT. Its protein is CSASVDTQYF.

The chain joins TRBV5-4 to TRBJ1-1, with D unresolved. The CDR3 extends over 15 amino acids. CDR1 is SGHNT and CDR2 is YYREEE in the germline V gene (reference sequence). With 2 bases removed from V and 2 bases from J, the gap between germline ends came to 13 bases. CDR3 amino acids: CASSLTGVGNTEAFF. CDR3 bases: TGTGCCAGCAGCTTAACCGGAGTGGGTAACACTGAAGCTTTCTTT.

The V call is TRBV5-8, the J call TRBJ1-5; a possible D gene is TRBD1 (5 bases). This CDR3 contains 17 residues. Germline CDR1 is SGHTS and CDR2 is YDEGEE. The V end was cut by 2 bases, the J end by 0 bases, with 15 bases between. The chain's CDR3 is CASSFFPSGYSNQPQHF. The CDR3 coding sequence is TGTGCCAGCAGCTTCTTTCCCTCAGGGTATAGCAATCAGCCCCAGCATTTT.

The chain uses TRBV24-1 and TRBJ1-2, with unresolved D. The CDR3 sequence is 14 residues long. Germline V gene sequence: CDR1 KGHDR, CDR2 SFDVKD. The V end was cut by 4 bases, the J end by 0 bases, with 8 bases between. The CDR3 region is CATSDRQTNYGYTF. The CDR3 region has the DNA TGTGCCACCAGTGACCGACAAACTAACTATGGCTACACCTTC.

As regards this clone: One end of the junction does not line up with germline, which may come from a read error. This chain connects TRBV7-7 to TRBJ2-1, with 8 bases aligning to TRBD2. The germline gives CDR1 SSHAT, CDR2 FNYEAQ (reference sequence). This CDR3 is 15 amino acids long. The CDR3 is CASSLAPGGSNEQFF. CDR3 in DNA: TGTGCTAGCAGCTTAGCCCCGGGGGGGAGCAATGAGCAGTTCTTC.

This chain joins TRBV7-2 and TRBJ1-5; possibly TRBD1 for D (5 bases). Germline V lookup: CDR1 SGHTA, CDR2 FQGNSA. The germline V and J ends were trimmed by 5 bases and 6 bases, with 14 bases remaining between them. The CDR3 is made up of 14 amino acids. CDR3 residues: CASSLTGGGQPQHF. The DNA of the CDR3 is TGTGCCAGCAGCCTAACCGGGGGGGGTCAGCCCCAGCATTTT.

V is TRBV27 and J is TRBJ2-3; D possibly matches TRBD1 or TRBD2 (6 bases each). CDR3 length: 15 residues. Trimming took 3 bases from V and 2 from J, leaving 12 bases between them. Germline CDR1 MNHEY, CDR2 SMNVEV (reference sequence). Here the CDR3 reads CASSFVGGLTDTQYF. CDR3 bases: TGTGCCAGCAGTTTTGTGGGGGGCCTCACAGATACGCAGTATTTT.

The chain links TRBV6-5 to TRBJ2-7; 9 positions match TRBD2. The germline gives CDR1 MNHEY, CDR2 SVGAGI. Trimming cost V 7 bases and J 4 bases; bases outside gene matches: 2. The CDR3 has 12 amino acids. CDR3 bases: TGTGCCAGCAATCTAGCGGGGTACGAGCAGTACTTC. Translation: CASNLAGYEQYF.

The CDR3 sequence is CASSTTLDSYEQYF. The CDR3 region has the DNA TGCGCCAGCAGCACGACACTCGACTCCTACGAGCAGTACTTC. The V gene is TRBV5-1, the J gene TRBJ2-7, with no clear D. V was trimmed by 4 bases and J by 0 bases, leaving 11 bases between them. This CDR3 spans 14 amino acids. Germline values: CDR1 SGHRS, CDR2 YFSETQ. Full variable domain (rest looked up from reference TRBV5-1 and TRBJ2-7): KAGVTQTPRYLIKTRGQQVTLSCSPISGHRSVSWYQQTPGQGLQFLFEYFSETQRNKGNFPGRFSGRQFSNSRSEMNVSTLELGDSALYLCASSTTLDSYEQYFGPGTRLTVT.

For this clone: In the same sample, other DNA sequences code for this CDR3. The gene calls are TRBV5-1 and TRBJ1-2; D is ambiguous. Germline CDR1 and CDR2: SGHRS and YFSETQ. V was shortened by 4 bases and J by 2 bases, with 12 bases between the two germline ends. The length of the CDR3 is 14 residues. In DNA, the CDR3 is TGCGCCAGCAGCCTTTCGGGAGGCAACTATGGCTACACCTTC. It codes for CASSLSGGNYGYTF.

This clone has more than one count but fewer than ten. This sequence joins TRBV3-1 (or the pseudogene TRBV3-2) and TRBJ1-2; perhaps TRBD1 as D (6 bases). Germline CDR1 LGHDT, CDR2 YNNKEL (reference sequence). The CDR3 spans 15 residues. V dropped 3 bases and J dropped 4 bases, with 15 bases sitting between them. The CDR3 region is CASSQDRLPVYGYTF. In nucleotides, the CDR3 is TGTGCCAGCAGCCAGGACAGACTCCCGGTCTATGGCTACACCTTC.

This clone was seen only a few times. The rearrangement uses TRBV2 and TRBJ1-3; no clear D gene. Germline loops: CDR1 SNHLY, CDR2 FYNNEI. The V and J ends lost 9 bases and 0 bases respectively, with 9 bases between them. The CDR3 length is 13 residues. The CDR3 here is CARQTGSGNTIYF. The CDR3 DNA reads TGTGCCAGGCAGACGGGCTCTGGAAACACCATATATTTT.

The CDR3 loop is CASPKGLAGEWETQYF. Written as DNA, the CDR3 is TGTGCCAGCCCAAAGGGGTTGGCGGGAGAATGGGAGACCCAGTACTTC. V usage is TRBV19 and J usage is TRBJ2-5, with 7 nucleotides matching TRBD2. The CDR3 contains 16 residues. Trimming cost V 9 bases and J 5 bases; bases outside gene matches: 18. Germline V gives CDR1 LNHDA, CDR2 SQIVND (reference sequence).

CDR3: CAITSALPNYGYTF. The CDR3 DNA sequence: TGTGCCATCACCTCCGCGCTACCTAACTATGGCTACACCTTC. The chain recombines TRBV10-3 with TRBJ1-2; unclear D gene. V was shortened by 7 bases and J by 0 bases, with 12 bases between the two germline ends. The CDR3 is made up of 14 amino acids. CDR1 and CDR2 from the germline V gene are ENHRY and SYGVKD.

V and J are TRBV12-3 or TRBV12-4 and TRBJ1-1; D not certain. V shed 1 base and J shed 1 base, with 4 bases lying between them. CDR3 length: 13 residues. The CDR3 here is CASSLGTNTEAFF. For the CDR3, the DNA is TGTGCCAGCAGTTTAGGTACGAACACTGAAGCTTTCTTT.

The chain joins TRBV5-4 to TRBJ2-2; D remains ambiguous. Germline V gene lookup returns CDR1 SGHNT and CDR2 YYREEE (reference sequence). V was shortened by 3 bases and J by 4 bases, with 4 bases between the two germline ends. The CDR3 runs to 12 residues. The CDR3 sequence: CASSWSTGELFF. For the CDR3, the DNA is TGTGCCAGCAGCTGGAGCACCGGGGAGCTGTTTTTT.